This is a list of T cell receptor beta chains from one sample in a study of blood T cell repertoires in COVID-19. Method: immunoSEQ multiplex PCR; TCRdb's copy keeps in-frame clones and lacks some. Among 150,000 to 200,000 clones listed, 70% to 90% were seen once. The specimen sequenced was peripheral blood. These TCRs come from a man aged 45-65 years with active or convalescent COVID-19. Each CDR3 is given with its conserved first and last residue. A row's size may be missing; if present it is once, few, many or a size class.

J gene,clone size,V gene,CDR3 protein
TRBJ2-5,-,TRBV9,CASSVGEGGWETQYF
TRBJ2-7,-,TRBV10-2,CASSEAGGQYF
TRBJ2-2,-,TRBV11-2,CASSLGIGGTGELFF
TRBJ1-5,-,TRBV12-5,CASGDRGGGREPQHF
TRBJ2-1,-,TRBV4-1,CASSLPGLAENNEQFF
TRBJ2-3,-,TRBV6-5,CASKAGGTDTQYF
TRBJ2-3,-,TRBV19,CASSILAGGTDTQYF
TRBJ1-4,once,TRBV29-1,CSVRGQGNEKLFF
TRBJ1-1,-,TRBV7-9,CASSSRTGNTEAFF
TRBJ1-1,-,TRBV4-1,CASSQGQGVGTEAFF
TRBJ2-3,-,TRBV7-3,CASSGGTSGGADTQYF
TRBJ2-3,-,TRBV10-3,CAIRQGVSGTDTQYF
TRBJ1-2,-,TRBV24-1,CATSDYRAGGSTNYGYTF
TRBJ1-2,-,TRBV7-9,CASSDLGSGYGYTF
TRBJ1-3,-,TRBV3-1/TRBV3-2,CASSQEADDRGGGNTIYF
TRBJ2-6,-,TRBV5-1,CASSVAGSGANVLTF
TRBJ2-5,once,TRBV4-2,CASSQTVRAGGQETQYF
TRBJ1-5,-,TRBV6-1,CASSDPRGALSGQPQHF
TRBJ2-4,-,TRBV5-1,CASSLAGQIAKNIQYF
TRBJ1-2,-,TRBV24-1,CATSDSGGGYTF
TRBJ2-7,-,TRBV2,CASSESVYGRSTYEQYF
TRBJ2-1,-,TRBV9,CASSPEGLAVDEQFF
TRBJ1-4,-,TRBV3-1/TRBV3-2,CASSHHGGAATNEKLFF
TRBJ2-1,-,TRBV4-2,CASSQDFLAGGFRLFF
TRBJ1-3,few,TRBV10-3,CAISRLNTIYF
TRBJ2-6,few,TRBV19,CASSNGQGVSGANVLTF
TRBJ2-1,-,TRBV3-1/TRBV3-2,CASRNPAGYNEQFF
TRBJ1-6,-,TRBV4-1,CASSQDRARGAYNSPLHF
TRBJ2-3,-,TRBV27,CASSFFLTDTQYF
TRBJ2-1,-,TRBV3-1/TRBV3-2,CASSQRGNEQFF
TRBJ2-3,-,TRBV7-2,CASNSGVADTQYF
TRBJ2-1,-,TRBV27,CASSDLGTVSENEQFF
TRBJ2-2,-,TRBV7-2,CASSLGLNTGELFF
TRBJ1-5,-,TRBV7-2,CASSLDRGGVGQPQHF
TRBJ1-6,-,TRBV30,CAHRASSYNSPLHF
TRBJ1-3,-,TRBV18,CASSHDRAGNTIYF
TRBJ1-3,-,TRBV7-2,CASSTDRGGNTIYF
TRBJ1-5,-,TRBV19,CASTGQGGQPQHF
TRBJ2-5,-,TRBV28,CASMRRDEETQYF
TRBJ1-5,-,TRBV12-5,CASGLEEKQPQHF
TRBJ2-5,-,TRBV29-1,CSVAIGTSFLETQYF
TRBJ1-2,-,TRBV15,CATSRDADRNYGYTF
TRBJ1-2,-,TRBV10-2,CASSESRAGYTF